The present T cell receptor beta chain was sequenced within a study of T cell responses to AZD1222 COVID-19 vaccine. The study, taken as a whole, reports: There were mostly white British donors and more females than males, and clonal diversity was possibly underestimated. A reported finding is that nearly half of spike-specific TCRs target unmutated variant regions.

CDR1 and CDR2 from the germline V gene are SGHKS and YYEKEE (reference sequence). Trimming shortened V by 2 bases and J by 0 bases, and 12 bases separated the two germline ends. This CDR3 has 15 residues. A word on this clone: Its antigen remains unknown.

The method was immunoSEQ multiplex PCR; TCRdb's version includes in-frame clones alone and lacks a portion of them. In the table there are about 90,000 clones, approximately 86% of which are singletons. The TCR was taken from an adult in good health. The sample in question was peripheral blood, obtained on day 0 of AZD1222 vaccination. The chain carries TRBV5-5 and TRBJ2-7; D is possibly TRBD1 (7 bases). CDR3 coding DNA: TGTGCCAGCAGCTTCTTGCGGGACAGCTCCTACGAGCAGTACTTC. This sequence encodes CASSFLRDSSYEQYF.